A selection of T cell receptor beta chains follows, all from one sample in a study of T cell responses to AZD1222 COVID-19 vaccine. Generated by immunoSEQ multiplex PCR, the TCRdb table keeps only in-frame clones and is missing some. The table records roughly 95,000 clones, 92% of them present only once. The sequenced sample was peripheral blood, obtained 28 days after the second AZD1222 dose. Source of these receptors: an adult who received the AZD1222 COVID-19 vaccine. Each CDR3 is given with its conserved first and last residue. A D gene is named only where the DNA matches it firmly. Where a row states a size, it is once, few, many or the class of an expanded clone; other rows omit it.

V gene: TRBV18
clone size: .
J gene: TRBJ2-1
D gene: .
CDR3 DNA: TGTGCCAGCTCACCACGTGGGACCACCGAGCAGTTCTTC
CDR3 protein: CASSPRGTTEQFF

V gene: TRBV10-3
clone size: .
J gene: TRBJ1-4
D gene: .
CDR3 DNA: TGTGCCATCAGTGAGGGAGGGACGGATGAAAAACTGTTTTTT
CDR3 protein: CAISEGGTDEKLFF

V gene: TRBV29-1
clone size: .
J gene: TRBJ1-1
D gene: .
CDR3 DNA: TGCAGCGTTGAGAGGACCGGAAACACTGAAGCTTTCTTT
CDR3 protein: CSVERTGNTEAFF

V gene: TRBV5-1
clone size: .
J gene: TRBJ1-4
D gene: TRBD1
CDR3 DNA: TGCGCCAGCAAACTACAGGGGGGAGTTGAAAAACTGTTTTTT
CDR3 protein: CASKLQGGVEKLFF

V gene: TRBV19
clone size: .
J gene: TRBJ2-7
D gene: .
CDR3 DNA: TGTGCCAGTAGTATACAGGGAAATCTCTACGAGCAGTACTTC
CDR3 protein: CASSIQGNLYEQYF

V gene: TRBV7-7
clone size: .
J gene: TRBJ1-1
D gene: .
CDR3 DNA: TGTGCCAGCAGCCTCAGGGCGAACACTGAAGCTTTCTTT
CDR3 protein: CASSLRANTEAFF

V gene: TRBV29-1
clone size: .
J gene: TRBJ1-1
D gene: .
CDR3 DNA: TGCAGCGCAACGGGACAGAACACTGAAGCTTTCTTT
CDR3 protein: CSATGQNTEAFF

V gene: TRBV30
clone size: .
J gene: TRBJ2-7
D gene: .
CDR3 DNA: TGTGCCTGGAGGCCCTCGACAGATTACGAGCAGTACTTC
CDR3 protein: CAWRPSTDYEQYF

V gene: TRBV10-1
clone size: .
J gene: TRBJ1-2
D gene: .
CDR3 DNA: TGCGCCAGCAGTGAGTCAGGGTACAACTATGGCTACACCTTC
CDR3 protein: CASSESGYNYGYTF

V gene: TRBV10-3
clone size: few
J gene: TRBJ2-7
D gene: .
CDR3 DNA: TGTGCCATCAGTGCCGCCCTGAGGGACGAGCAGTACTTC
CDR3 protein: CAISAALRDEQYF

V gene: TRBV5-5
clone size: .
J gene: TRBJ2-1
D gene: TRBD2
CDR3 DNA: TGTGCCAGCAGCTTGGTTAGCGGGGCCTACAATGAGCAGTTCTTC
CDR3 protein: CASSLVSGAYNEQFF

V gene: TRBV5-1
clone size: .
J gene: TRBJ1-2
D gene: .
CDR3 DNA: TGCGCCAGCAGTTCATCGTCGGCGACCACGGTGGAGGGCTACACCTTC
CDR3 protein: CASSSSSATTVEGYTF